The 19 T cell receptor beta chains presented below share a single source sample, sequenced in a study of blood T cell repertoires in COVID-19. The protocol was immunoSEQ multiplex PCR, while the TCRdb copy is restricted to in-frame clones and leaves out a portion. The repertoire holds about 330,000 clones, with about 92% as singletons. What was sequenced was PBMCs or T cells enriched from blood (not recorded which). All receptors derive from a woman under 40 who had recovered from COVID-19.

The genes are TRBV7-8 and TRBJ1-5; TRBD1 agrees at 8 bases. The junction had 5 bases not matched to a gene; V was cut back by 5 bases and J by 2 bases. The CDR3 is 15 residues long. In germline, CDR1 is SGHVS, CDR2 FQNEAQ. The CDR3 DNA follows: TGTGCCAGCAGCAAGACAGGGGATGGCAATCAGCCCCAGCATTTT. Protein sequence: CASSKTGDGNQPQHF.

This clone was recorded only once. The rearrangement links TRBV6-6 to TRBJ1-1, with D possibly TRBD1 on 5 matching bases. The germline V gene encodes CDR1 MNHNY and CDR2 SVGAGI (reference sequence). The CDR3 sequence is 11 residues long. Trimming stripped 6 bases from V and 8 bases from J, with 10 bases between. The CDR3 spells CASRRGREAFF. CDR3 DNA sequence: TGTGCCAGCAGAAGGGGCAGGGAAGCTTTCTTT.

The chain recombines TRBV27 with TRBJ2-4; 10 bases agree with TRBD2. There are 19 residues in the CDR3. Trimming removed 6 bases from V and 3 bases from J; junction bases left unmatched: 17. Germline CDR1 reads MNHEY; CDR2 reads SMNVEV (reference sequence). The DNA for the CDR3 is TGTGCCAGCAGACCCGGCACCGCTAGCGGGGGCCGACTCAAAAACATTCAGTACTTC. Translation: CASRPGTASGGRLKNIQYF.

The genes are TRBV28 and TRBJ1-6, with unresolved D. This CDR3 comprises 12 residues. Germline V gene data show CDR1 as MDHEN and CDR2 as SYDVKM. V lost 5 bases and J 11 bases, leaving 10 bases between the germline ends. The CDR3, as DNA: TGTGCCAGCAGTACCGGGGATCCACCCCTCCACTTT. It codes for CASSTGDPPLHF.

This clone was detected only once. The genes are TRBV6-4 and TRBJ2-2; weak D call: TRBD1 (6 bases). Germline values: CDR1 MRHNA, CDR2 SNTAGT. This CDR3 has 13 residues. The V end lost 10 bases, the J end lost 9 bases, and 18 bases lay between the germline ends. In nucleotides, the CDR3 is TGTGCCATCCTACAGGGAAATCCCCGGGAGCTGTTTTTT. It encodes CAILQGNPRELFF.

The chain is built from TRBV28 and TRBJ1-2; TRBD1 agrees at 7 bases. V was pared by 7 bases and J by 8 bases, with 7 bases of the junction left unmatched. Germline V gene sequence: CDR1 MDHEN, CDR2 SYDVKM. This CDR3 comprises 12 residues. The CDR3, as DNA: TGTGCCAGCAATGAGGGGGCGCGAGGCTACACCTTC. This sequence encodes CASNEGARGYTF.

This chain uses TRBV6-1 with TRBJ1-2; no clear D gene. CDR1 and CDR2 from the germline V gene are MNHNS and SASEGT. The germline V and J ends were trimmed by 0 bases and 6 bases, with 8 bases remaining between them. The CDR3 is made up of 13 amino acids. CDR3 residues: CASSEAAYNGYTF. DNA for the CDR3: TGTGCCAGCAGTGAAGCAGCGTACAATGGCTACACCTTC.

The J gene is TRBJ1-2, the V gene TRBV2; 10 bases line up with TRBD1. The CDR3 runs 17 residues. Germline V gene sequence: CDR1 SNHLY, CDR2 FYNNEI. V was clipped by 5 bases and J by 4 bases; unmatched bases: 13. CDR3 residues: CASSLGTGDAHLYGYTF. Here the CDR3 DNA reads TGTGCCAGCAGTTTAGGGACAGGGGATGCTCACCTCTATGGCTACACCTTC.

V is TRBV11-2 and J is TRBJ2-7; D unclear. CDR3 size: 13 residues. Germline V gene sequence: CDR1 SGHAT, CDR2 FQNNGV. V lost 3 bases and J 3 bases, leaving 9 bases between the germline ends. The CDR3: CASSFGSGYEQYF. The CDR3, as DNA: TGTGCCAGCAGCTTTGGTTCAGGCTACGAGCAGTACTTC. The full variable domain, its missing parts supplied by reference TRBV11-2 and TRBJ2-7, is EAGVAQSPRYKIIEKRQSVAFWCNPISGHATLYWYQQILGQGPKLLIQFQNNGVVDDSQLPKDRFSAERLKGVDSTLKIQPAKLEDSAVYLCASSFGSGYEQYFGPGTRLTVT.

The genes are TRBV15 and TRBJ2-4; D might be TRBD1 (6 bases). The V gene's germline CDR1 is LNHNV and CDR2 YYDKDF (reference sequence). V shed 3 bases and J shed 1 base, with 13 bases lying between them. The CDR3 consists of 16 residues. As DNA, the CDR3 is TGTGCCACCAGCAGGGGGGCCCCCGGGGCCAAAAACATTCAGTACTTC. This codes for CATSRGAPGAKNIQYF.

CDR3 loop: CASSLLPTAPYNEQFF. Here the CDR3 DNA reads TGTGCCAGCAGCTTGCTTCCGACAGCTCCCTACAATGAGCAGTTCTTC. The chain joins TRBV5-5 to TRBJ2-1; tentatively, D is TRBD1 (5 bases). The germline V gene has CDR1 SGHKS and CDR2 YYEKEE (reference sequence). V was pared by 1 base and J by 2 bases, with 13 bases between. The CDR3 sequence is 16 residues long.

The chain employs TRBV7-9 and TRBJ2-1; D is possibly TRBD2 (6 bases). Germline CDR1 is SEHNR and CDR2 is FQNEAQ (reference sequence). V dropped 5 bases and J dropped 4 bases, with 15 bases sitting between them. The CDR3 has 15 amino acids. The CDR3 nucleotides read TGTGCCAGCAGCCCAGCGGGCCTTCGGTACAATGAGCAGTTCTTC. Translated, it gives CASSPAGLRYNEQFF.

The chain recombines TRBV28 with TRBJ2-7, with 9 bases identical to TRBD1. Germline V gene lookup returns CDR1 MDHEN and CDR2 SYDVKM. The V segment lost 10 bases and the J segment 5 bases; nucleotides outside the gene matches: 9. The CDR3 extends over 13 amino acids. CDR3 DNA sequence: TGTGCCATTCAAGGACAGGGGACCAACGAGCAGTACTTC. Translating gives CAIQGQGTNEQYF.

This chain joins TRBV28 and TRBJ2-7, with D perhaps TRBD1 (6 bases). CDR3 length: 11 residues. Trimming removed 1 base from V and 9 bases from J, with 7 bases in between. Germline loops: CDR1 MDHEN, CDR2 SYDVKM. The CDR3 DNA sequence: TGTGCCAGCAGTTTATTGGGGGCGCAGTACTTC. Its protein is CASSLLGAQYF.

This rearrangement joins TRBV3-1 (or the pseudogene TRBV3-2) to TRBJ1-1; D not certain. Germline V lookup: CDR1 LGHDT, CDR2 YNNKEL (reference sequence). V dropped 1 base and J dropped 5 bases, with 8 bases sitting between them. The CDR3 is made up of 13 amino acids. The chain's CDR3 is CASSQGHRTEAFF. The CDR3 DNA follows: TGTGCCAGCAGCCAAGGACACAGAACTGAAGCTTTCTTT.

This clone was found once. The chain employs TRBV6-5 and TRBJ2-2; tentatively, D is TRBD1 (6 bases). Germline loops: CDR1 MNHEY, CDR2 SVGAGI. V lost 6 bases to trimming and J lost 1 base, with 6 bases between them. The CDR3 contains 13 residues. CDR3 sequence: CASSRGNTGELFF. In DNA form, the CDR3 reads TGTGCCAGCAGCAGGGGGAACACCGGGGAGCTGTTTTTT.

The chain links TRBV13 to TRBJ2-5, with TRBD2 matching 11 bases. CDR1 is PRHDT, CDR2 FYEKMQ, per germline (reference sequence). V lost 3 bases and J lost 2; bases outside the gene matches: 8. The CDR3 has 17 residues. The CDR3, as DNA: TGTGCCAGCAGCTTCCTGGGACTAGCGGACACACAAGAGACCCAGTACTTC. This codes for CASSFLGLADTQETQYF.

CDR3 sequence (DNA): TGCGCCAGCAGCCAAGATTGGGGGGGCCGAGAAAAGTATTTT. The encoded protein is CASSQDWGGREKYF. The gene calls are TRBV4-3 and TRBJ2-3, with D possibly TRBD2 on 7 matching bases. Trimming removed 0 bases at V and 13 bases at J, with 17 bases between. This CDR3 spans 14 amino acids. CDR1 and CDR2 (germline): LGHNA, YSLEER.

The chain has TRBV29-1 and TRBJ2-1; D uncertain. The CDR3 contains 15 residues. Trimming removed 0 bases from V and 0 bases from J, with 9 bases in between. Germline-derived CDR1 and CDR2 are SQVTM and ANQGSEA. CDR3 in DNA: TGCAGCGTTGAAGATAGGCGGAGCTCCTACAATGAGCAGTTCTTC. Translation: CSVEDRRSSYNEQFF.